This record looks at one T cell receptor beta chain sequence and its context. This clone has a handful of counts. Its antigen has not been determined. Base qualities are not provided; no much larger clone lies one nucleotide away. Alloreactive TCRbeta sequences were defined by sequencing the proliferating CFSE-low cells from the MLR. In CFSE-MLRs, pre-transplant recipient cells were stimulated with donor PBMCs, splenocytes or lymph node cells, or with third-party PBMCs. All 8 studied subjects were randomized to immunosuppression withdrawal. The Qiagen DNeasy Blood and Tissue Kit was used for isolation of genomic DNA. The sample comes from a study of T cell clones after liver transplantation (dated by TCRdb to between 2017 and 2020). Regarding the research as a whole: The samples were obtained from ITN030ST, a randomized trial that attempted immunosuppression withdrawal within 2 years after liver transplantation. Donor-reactive T cell clones were identified by TCRbeta sequencing following a pre-transplant mixed lymphocyte reaction and were subsequently tracked in post-transplant blood. Third party-reactive TCRbeta sequences were also identified from pre-transplant MLRs to serve as an antigen-independent comparator for donor-reactive sequences. Three of the eight recipients were HCV-positive; the others were transplanted for non-autoimmune, non-viral indications. Until randomization at 12-24 months post-transplant, subjects were given standard immunosuppression, with no induction therapy. Tolerance meant complete immunosuppression withdrawal for at least one year without liver enzymes rising beyond twice the upper limit of normal. The study cohort included 8 liver transplant recipients, of whom 3 were classified as tolerant and 5 as non-tolerant. The study at large found these results: Conclusions were preliminary, limited by small, heterogeneous patient numbers and non-standardized post-transplant time points. Without allograft tissue specimens, donor-reactive T cells may have migrated into the graft rather than being deleted. In 5 of 8 subjects, circulating donor-reactive CD4 TCRbeta sequences decreased significantly after transplant, regardless of tolerance or HCV status. Donor-reactive sequences declined more than third party-reactive ones, suggesting partial antigen-specific deletion unrelated to withdrawal success. When repertoire turnover was taken into account, detection of donor-reactive sequences was significantly reduced in 7 of 8 subjects for CD4 and in 8 of 8 subjects for CD8. Low numbers of available donor cells limited the measurable donor-reactive repertoire in a couple of subjects.

Frozen genomic DNA underwent high-throughput TCRbeta CDR3 sequencing by immunoSEQ, including PCR amplification, mapping, bias correction and internal controls. The study's processing was this. Productive rearrangements were kept, and unique TCRbeta sequences were defined by CDR3 nucleotide sequence plus V and J gene. For a sequence to be called donor-reactive, it needed a frequency of at least 0.01% and at least 5-fold expansion in CFSE-low cells compared with unstimulated pre-transplant cells. Per-subject minimum frequency thresholds, based on the lowest-template unstimulated sample, ensured at least 90% detection power. Jensen-Shannon divergence between the top 1000 TCRbeta sequences post-transplant and pre-transplant was used to measure repertoire turnover. Changes in detection of donor-reactive sequences were tested with two-sided Fisher's exact tests. TCRdb holds this immuneACCESS table with in-frame rearrangements only. Some clones are missing; in checked studies, unresolved V genes explain under half, and the rest has no known cause. The DNA gave D and trimming, while V, J and clone size come from that table. Present in this sample are some 5,900 clones, 30% of which were seen just once. About 5.5% of the sample comes from the top ten.

The V end loses 0 bases and the J end loses 1 base, and a stretch of 12 bases separates them. The CDR3 holds 16 amino acids from the cysteine to the phenylalanine. Only CDR3 DNA remains: 48 bases, in frame from the first base. CDR1 and CDR2, per the germline V gene, are SGHRS and YFSETQ. The clonotype originates from a human patient who received a liver transplant. Following a transplant, some T lymphocytes may have been derived from the graft donor. The chain links TRBV5-1 with TRBJ2-3; the D gene is perhaps TRBD2, from 6 matching bases. What was sequenced was CD4+ T cells from cultured PBMCs. The nucleotide sequence reads TGCGCCAGCAGCTTGGGAAGATCTAGCGGCACAGATACGCAGTATTTT. It codes for CASSLGRSSGTDTQYF.